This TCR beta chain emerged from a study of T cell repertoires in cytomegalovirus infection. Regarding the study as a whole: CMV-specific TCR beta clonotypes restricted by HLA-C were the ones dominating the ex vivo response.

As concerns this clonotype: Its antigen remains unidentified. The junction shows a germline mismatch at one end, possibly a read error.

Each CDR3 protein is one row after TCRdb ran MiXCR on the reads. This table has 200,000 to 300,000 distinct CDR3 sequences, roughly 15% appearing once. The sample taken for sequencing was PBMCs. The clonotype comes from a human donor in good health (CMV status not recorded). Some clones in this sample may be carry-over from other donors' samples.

This CDR3 is CVSSERRYTDTQYF. CDR3 coding DNA: TGTGTCAGCAGTGAACGGCGCTACACAGATACGCAGTATTTT. The chain combines TRBV6-4 with TRBJ2-3; D remains unclear. This CDR3 contains 14 residues. The germline gives CDR1 MRHNA, CDR2 SNTAGT.